Following are 18 T cell receptor beta chains from one sample sequenced in a study of T cell repertoires in cytomegalovirus infection. TCRdb re-analysed the reads in MiXCR, keeping a single row per CDR3 protein. The sample holds about 140,000 distinct CDR3 sequences, about 6.3% seen once. The sequencing sample was made of PBMCs. Every receptor here comes from a human donor in good health (CMV status not recorded). Some clones in this sample may be carry-over from other donors' samples.

This clonotype came up a few times. CDR3 coding DNA: TGTGCCTGGCTTACACTGAACACTGAAGCTTTCTTT. Translated, it gives CAWLTLNTEAFF. This chain connects TRBV30 to TRBJ1-1, with D hard to call. Germline V gene lookup returns CDR1 GTSNPN and CDR2 SVGIG (reference sequence). This CDR3 has 12 amino acids. V dropped 5 bases and J dropped 0 bases, with 7 bases sitting between them.

A word on this clonotype: A single base separates this from a much larger clone, so it may be a read error. The chain employs TRBV11-3 and TRBJ1-1; D gene uncertain. The V gene's germline CDR1 is SGHNT and CDR2 YENEEA. The CDR3 is 15 residues long. Trimming took off 1 base at V and 3 bases at J, with 12 bases between the two ends. CDR3 DNA sequence: TGTGCCAGCAGCTTAGGCCGGACGGACGACACTGAAGCTTTCTTT. Its protein is CASSLGRTDDTEAFF.

This sequence joins TRBV27 and TRBJ2-6; no clear D gene. V dropped 2 bases and J dropped 3 bases, with 8 bases sitting between them. There are 15 residues in the CDR3. The germline CDR1 and CDR2 sequences are MNHEY and SMNVEV (reference sequence). CDR3 DNA sequence: TGTGCCAGCAGTTTAGTGGGGTTTGGGGCCAACGTCCTGACTTTC. Translation gives CASSLVGFGANVLTF.

This clonotype was seen ten or more times. The chain links TRBV7-2 to TRBJ2-3; 9 positions match TRBD2. The V and J ends lost 1 base and 0 bases, in that order; junction bases with no gene match: 11. Germline loops: CDR1 SGHTA, CDR2 FQGNSA. The CDR3 is made up of 19 amino acids. The CDR3 region is CASSLGVLIAGASTDTQYF. DNA for the CDR3: TGTGCCAGCAGCTTAGGAGTCCTCATAGCGGGAGCTAGCACAGATACGCAGTATTTT.

The chain uses TRBV9 and TRBJ2-1; D is perhaps TRBD1 (5 bases). The CDR3 spans 15 residues. CDR1 SGDLS and CDR2 YYNGEE come from the germline V gene. The V gene lost 4 bases and the J gene lost 0 bases, with 11 bases spanning the gap. CDR3 loop: CASSIRQSSYNEQFF. CDR3 sequence (DNA): TGTGCCAGCAGCATTAGACAGAGCTCCTACAATGAGCAGTTCTTC.

This clonotype was observed a few times. V is TRBV29-1 and J is TRBJ1-5; D gene unclear. Trimming took off 4 bases at V and 0 bases at J, with 4 bases between the two ends. The CDR3 extends over 12 amino acids. Germline CDR1 SQVTM, CDR2 ANQGSEA. The CDR3 coding sequence is TGCAGCGTTGCCAATAGCAATCAGCCCCAGCATTTT. It translates to CSVANSNQPQHF. Combining the CDR3 with reference TRBV29-1 and TRBJ1-5 gives the whole variable domain SAVISQKPSRDICQRGTSLTIQCQVDSQVTMMFWYRQQPGQSLTLIATANQGSEATYESGFVIDKFPISRPNLTFSTLTVSNMSPEDSSIYLCSVANSNQPQHFGDGTRLSIL.

This clonotype was seen ten or more times. The chain combines TRBV7-2 with TRBJ2-7, with a tentative D call TRBD1 (5 bases). Germline V lookup: CDR1 SGHTA, CDR2 FQGNSA. V lost 1 base, J lost 9 bases, and 16 bases lay in between. The CDR3 spans 14 residues. CDR3 DNA sequence: TGTGCCAGCAGCTTAGTTTCCCAGGGCGACGCGCAGTACTTC. It translates to CASSLVSQGDAQYF. Full variable domain (missing parts from reference TRBV7-2 and TRBJ2-7): GAGVSQSPSNKVTEKGKDVELRCDPISGHTALYWYRQSLGQGLEFLIYFQGNSAPDKSGLPSDRFSAERTGGSVSTLTIQRTQQEDSAVYLCASSLVSQGDAQYFGPGTRLTVT.

This clonotype came up many times. The chain recombines TRBV28 with TRBJ2-5; possibly TRBD2 for D (6 bases). Per germline, CDR1 MDHEN and CDR2 SYDVKM. The CDR3 contains 15 residues. V was pared by 1 base and J by 7 bases, with 16 bases between. CDR3 sequence: CASSLSSGVVMTQYF. The CDR3, as DNA: TGTGCCAGCAGTTTATCCTCGGGGGTAGTCATGACCCAGTACTTC. The full variable domain, in which reference TRBV28 and TRBJ2-5 provide the parts outside the CDR3, is DVKVTQSSRYLVKRTGEKVFLECVQDMDHENMFWYRQDPGLGLRLIYFSYDVKMKEKGDIPEGYSVSREKKERFSLILESASTNQTSMYLCASSLSSGVVMTQYFGPGTRLLVL.

To note about this clonotype: A much bigger clone sits one base away, suggesting this may be a read error. The chain combines TRBV20-1 with TRBJ1-5; D is ambiguous. This CDR3 contains 16 residues. Germline CDR1 DFQATT, CDR2 SNEGSKA (reference sequence). DNA for the CDR3: TGCAATGCTAGAGATTTGGTATCCGGGTCCAATCAGCCCCAGCATTTT. Protein: CNARDLVSGSNQPQHF.

This clonotype was recorded many times. This chain links TRBV7-2 with TRBJ2-1; D is unclear. V lost 5 bases, J lost 0 bases, and 20 bases lay in between. The CDR3 loop spans 18 amino acids. Germline lookup yields CDR1 SGHTA and CDR2 FQGNSA. CDR3 bases: TGTGCCAGCAGCACGAATTATTGGGGATGGAGCTCCTACAATGAGCAGTTCTTC. Its translation is CASSTNYWGWSSYNEQFF. Complete variable domain (other parts from reference TRBV7-2 and TRBJ2-1): GAGVSQSPSNKVTEKGKDVELRCDPISGHTALYWYRQSLGQGLEFLIYFQGNSAPDKSGLPSDRFSAERTGGSVSTLTIQRTQQEDSAVYLCASSTNYWGWSSYNEQFFGPGTRLTVL.

The V call is TRBV7-3, the J call TRBJ1-1, with D possibly being TRBD1 (6 bases). Per the germline V gene, CDR1 is SGHTA and CDR2 is FQGTGA. Trimming removed 8 bases at V and 2 bases at J, with 18 bases between. This CDR3 region has 15 residues. The CDR3 DNA reads TGTGCCAGCGCAGTAGTCTGGGGGCGAAACACTGAAGCTTTCTTT. Translation gives CASAVVWGRNTEAFF. Together with reference TRBV7-3 and TRBJ1-1, the CDR3 gives the full variable domain: GAGVSQTPSNKVTEKGKYVELRCDPISGHTALYWYRQSLGQGPEFLIYFQGTGAADDSGLPNDRFFAVRPEGSVSTLKIQRTERGDSAVYLCASAVVWGRNTEAFFGQGTRLTVV.

This clonotype came up a few times. V gene TRBV20-1 combines with J gene TRBJ2-7; tentatively, D is TRBD1 (6 bases). The CDR3 runs 15 residues. V was pared by 0 bases and J by 0 bases, with 12 bases between. Germline V gene sequence: CDR1 DFQATT, CDR2 SNEGSKA (reference sequence). Here the CDR3 reads CSAREWGRSSYEQYF. In DNA form, the CDR3 reads TGCAGTGCTAGAGAATGGGGGCGAAGCTCCTACGAGCAGTACTTC.

This chain joins TRBV24-1 and TRBJ1-2; D gene unclear. The V end lost 2 bases, the J end lost 2 bases, and 17 bases lay between the germline ends. CDR3 length equals 17 residues. Germline CDR1 is KGHDR and CDR2 is SFDVKD. The CDR3 bases are TGTGCCACCAGTGATTCGCCCCGTCCGGGAGGGAACTATGGCTACACCTTC. Its protein is CATSDSPRPGGNYGYTF.

Ten or more counts support this clonotype. The V and J genes are TRBV7-8 and TRBJ2-5, with 10 positions matching TRBD2. Germline V CDR1 and CDR2: SGHVS, FQNEAQ. V lost 11 bases, J lost 1 base, and 7 bases stayed unmatched. The CDR3 has 14 residues. DNA for the CDR3: TGTGCCTCCAAGGAGCGGGGGGGCCAAGAGACCCAGTACTTC. This translates into CASKERGGQETQYF.

This clonotype was seen repeatedly, ten times or more. The chain links TRBV28 to TRBJ1-3; no reliable D call. The V gene lost 1 base and the J gene lost 4 bases, with 5 bases spanning the gap. The germline CDR1 and CDR2 sequences are MDHEN and SYDVKM. The CDR3 totals 13 residues. This chain's CDR3 is CASSLLQGNTIYF. CDR3 coding DNA: TGTGCCAGCAGTTTATTACAGGGAAACACCATATATTTT.

This clonotype was counted at least ten times. This chain links TRBV7-2 with TRBJ1-1; D might be TRBD1 (5 bases). Germline CDR1 and CDR2: SGHTA and FQGNSA. V shed 5 bases and J shed 0 bases, with 10 bases lying between them. This CDR3 has 14 residues. The CDR3 here is CASSGDRMNTEAFF. The CDR3 nucleotides read TGTGCCAGCAGCGGCGACAGAATGAACACTGAAGCTTTCTTT.

This rearrangement joins TRBV12-5 to TRBJ2-7; perhaps TRBD1 as D (5 bases). Germline CDR1 and CDR2: LGHNT and FRNRAP. V shed 1 base and J shed 3 bases, with 10 bases lying between them. The CDR3 extends over 14 amino acids. The CDR3 loop is CASGLGTGVYEQYF. Here the CDR3 DNA reads TGTGCTAGTGGTTTGGGTACAGGTGTCTACGAGCAGTACTTC.

The rearrangement joins TRBV28 to TRBJ1-1; possibly TRBD1 for D (5 bases). CDR3 length equals 13 residues. CDR1 MDHEN and CDR2 SYDVKM come from the germline V gene. The ends were cut back, 7 bases at V and 5 bases at J, with 14 bases in the middle. In nucleotides, the CDR3 is TGTGCCAGCAAAGTCGGGGGGATTACTGAAGCTTTCTTT. Protein: CASKVGGITEAFF.